This entry concerns a single T cell receptor (beta chain). Per germline, CDR1 GTSNPN and CDR2 SVGIG (reference sequence). The V gene end was trimmed by 2 bases and the J gene end by 8 bases; junction bases not matched to a gene: 2. CDR3 size: 13 residues. Two consecutive negative NP/OP PCR tests, clearance, or resolved symptoms defined Cohort 3 recovery. The source of the sample is a study of blood T cell repertoires in COVID-19. As for the study in general: Spain, Italy and the United States supplied samples that represented acute and convalescent COVID-19. T cells, B-cell-depleted T cells, or PBMCs supplied cDNA or gDNA.

Some clones are missing from TCRdb's copy, which holds only in-frame ones; the method was immunoSEQ multiplex PCR. The table records a few hundred thousand clones, approximately 89% of them present only once. This clonotype was obtained from a woman between 35 and 50 years old who had recovered from COVID-19. Sequences were obtained from PBMCs or T cells enriched from blood (not recorded which). The chain recombines TRBV30 with TRBJ2-2, with 10 bases lining up with TRBD2. The CDR3: CAWSIAGGGELFF. The DNA of the CDR3 is TGTGCCTGGAGTATAGCGGGAGGAGGGGAGCTGTTTTTT.